Following are 14 T cell receptor beta chains from one sample sequenced in a study of CD8+ T cells in alopecia areata (dated 2018 in TCRdb). Preparation of the library involved the immunoSEQ multiplex PCR assay. For TCR sequencing, RNA was extracted from every sample and reverse transcribed into cDNA to serve as template. TCRdb's version of the immuneACCESS table is confined to in-frame rearrangements and falls short of the full clone set. An unresolved V gene accounts for under half of the shortfall where checked; the remainder is of unknown origin. The table for this sample lists 100,000 to 150,000 clones; approximately 52% of them were counted only once. 30% of the sample is taken by the ten largest. The time point label on this specimen signifies: around 4 weeks on oral tofacitinib. Taken with the paper, the label for treatment or condition translates to: oral pan-JAK inhibitor, 5-10 mg twice daily.

The sample in question was CD8+ T cells sorted from blood, obtained at week 4, from a patient treated with tofacitinib. The receptors originated from a human donor with alopecia areata.

In its sample, this clone was seen a few times. The J gene is TRBJ2-1, the V gene TRBV10-3, with D uncertain. The CDR3 contains 14 residues. The V gene lost 10 bases and the J gene lost 6 bases, with 19 bases spanning the gap. The germline V gene encodes CDR1 ENHRY and CDR2 SYGVKD. DNA for the CDR3: TGTGCCACCCGAGGAATAGACTCGACCAATGAGCAGTTCTTC. As protein: CATRGIDSTNEQFF.

V usage is TRBV20-1 and J usage is TRBJ2-5; 11 bases align to TRBD1. Per germline, CDR1 DFQATT and CDR2 SNEGSKA (reference sequence). After removal of 5 bases from V and 10 bases from J, the junction contained 0 bases not matched to a gene. This CDR3 is built from 10 residues. This chain's CDR3 is CSAGTGGQYF. CDR3 in DNA: TGCAGTGCTGGGACAGGGGGCCAGTACTTC.

The CDR3 reads CSVEDRGTAQLAKNIQYF. The CDR3 bases are TGCAGCGTTGAAGATCGTGGCACAGCCCAATTAGCCAAAAACATTCAGTACTTC. V and J are TRBV29-1 and TRBJ2-4; D is undetermined. V shed 0 bases and J shed 0 bases, with 18 bases lying between them. Germline V gene sequence: CDR1 SQVTM, CDR2 ANQGSEA. This CDR3 has 18 amino acids.

The chain joins TRBV30 to TRBJ2-2; no definite D call. Trimming removed 5 bases at V and 3 bases at J, with 1 base between. Germline-derived CDR1 and CDR2 are GTSNPN and SVGIG (reference sequence). This CDR3 has 10 residues. The DNA for the CDR3 is TGTGCCTGGGACACCGGGGAGCTGTTTTTT. Encoded protein: CAWDTGELFF.

The chain carries TRBV5-4 and TRBJ2-7; D is uncertain. The CDR3 extends over 13 amino acids. The V end was cut by 3 bases, the J end by 5 bases, with 12 bases between. Germline V gene lookup returns CDR1 SGHNT and CDR2 YYREEE (reference sequence). The CDR3 sequence: CASSSRQSDEQYF. The DNA of the CDR3 is TGTGCCAGCAGCTCCAGACAATCCGACGAGCAGTACTTC.

The chain couples TRBV5-6 to TRBJ2-5; tentatively, D is TRBD1 or TRBD2 (5 bases each). V gave up 4 bases and J gave up 4 bases, with 14 bases separating them. Germline CDR1 is SGHDT and CDR2 is YYEEEE. The CDR3 loop spans 14 amino acids. The CDR3 loop is CASSGGMRGETQYF. The CDR3, as DNA: TGTGCCAGCAGCGGGGGAATGAGAGGAGAGACCCAGTACTTC.

The chain employs TRBV30 and TRBJ1-1; D call uncertain. This CDR3 has 13 amino acids. The V gene lost 4 bases and the J gene lost 1 base, with 10 bases spanning the gap. CDR1 and CDR2 (germline): GTSNPN, SVGIG (reference sequence). The DNA of the CDR3 is TGTGCCTGGAATGCGTTGAAGAACACTGAAGCTTTCTTT. Encoded protein: CAWNALKNTEAFF. The full variable domain, rest sourced from reference TRBV30 and TRBJ1-1, is SQTIHQWPATLVQPVGSPLSLECTVEGTSNPNLYWYRQAAGRGLQLLFYSVGIGQISSEVPQNLSASRPQDRQFILSSKKLLLSDSGFYLCAWNALKNTEAFFGQGTRLTVV.

The chain is built from TRBV30 and TRBJ2-7, with 9 nucleotides matching TRBD1. CDR1 GTSNPN and CDR2 SVGIG come from the germline V gene (reference sequence). This CDR3 comprises 13 residues. The junction had 3 bases not matched to a gene; V was cut back by 4 bases and J by 2 bases. DNA for the CDR3: TGTGCCTGGACCGACAGGGGGACCTACGAGCAGTACTTC. Protein: CAWTDRGTYEQYF. Together with reference TRBV30 and TRBJ2-7, the CDR3 gives the full variable domain: SQTIHQWPATLVQPVGSPLSLECTVEGTSNPNLYWYRQAAGRGLQLLFYSVGIGQISSEVPQNLSASRPQDRQFILSSKKLLLSDSGFYLCAWTDRGTYEQYFGPGTRLTVT.

This sequence joins TRBV19 and TRBJ2-1, with 10 nucleotides matching TRBD2. CDR1 and CDR2 (germline): LNHDA, SQIVND (reference sequence). This CDR3 is 15 amino acids long. V lost 6 bases and J lost 8; bases outside the gene matches: 10. CDR3 region: CASSFSSGGVYEQFF. In DNA, the CDR3 is TGTGCCAGTAGCTTCTCGAGCGGGGGGGTATATGAGCAGTTCTTC.

The chain has TRBV19 and TRBJ2-3; D gene ambiguous. CDR1 is LNHDA, CDR2 SQIVND, per germline (reference sequence). Trimming took 6 bases from V and 6 from J, leaving 10 bases between them. There are 12 residues in the CDR3. The CDR3 nucleotides read TGTGCCAGTAGCCTAGGGTCGGATACGCAGTATTTT. Encoded protein: CASSLGSDTQYF.

This chain connects TRBV6-6 to TRBJ2-4; D may correspond to TRBD1 or TRBD2 (6 bases each). Trimming took 7 bases from V and 11 from J, leaving 12 bases between them. Germline V CDR1 and CDR2: MNHNY, SVGAGI (reference sequence). This CDR3 spans 11 amino acids. The CDR3 region has the DNA TGTGCCAGCAATGAGGGGGGATTTCAGTACTTC. Translated: CASNEGGFQYF.

V is TRBV25-1 and J is TRBJ2-1; D unresolved. The CDR3 runs 14 residues. The V end lost 2 bases, the J end lost 8 bases, and 13 bases lay between the germline ends. The germline gives CDR1 MGHDK, CDR2 SYGVNS. The CDR3 reads CASSEPRDGHEQFF. CDR3 DNA: TGTGCCAGCAGTGAACCCCGCGATGGGCATGAGCAGTTCTTC.

This chain links TRBV10-3 with TRBJ2-7; D perhaps matches TRBD2 (5 bases). Germline lookup yields CDR1 ENHRY and CDR2 SYGVKD. V was pared by 3 bases and J by 0 bases, with 12 bases between. The CDR3 is 15 amino acids. CDR3 nucleotide sequence: TGTGCCATCAGTGATGGTGAGCGGAGCTCCTACGAGCAGTACTTC. Translation gives CAISDGERSSYEQYF.

This clone was observed a handful of times. The chain carries TRBV7-8 and TRBJ2-2, with a possible D match to TRBD2 (6 bases). This CDR3 has 14 residues. Per the germline V gene, CDR1 is SGHVS and CDR2 is FQNEAQ. V was trimmed by 8 bases and J by 3 bases, leaving 13 bases between them. The DNA for the CDR3 is TGTGCCAGCGCGCCGGGACTCGACACCGGGGAGCTGTTTTTT. This sequence encodes CASAPGLDTGELFF.